This T cell receptor beta chain is from a study of T cell responses to AZD1222 COVID-19 vaccine. Overall study results and limits: In a largely white British group with more females than males, clonal diversity was possibly underestimated.

The J segment lost 5 bases and the V segment lost 4 bases, leaving 13 bases of the junction unmatched. The CDR3 length is 16 residues. Germline lookup yields CDR1 SGHNT and CDR2 YYREEE (reference sequence). The protocol was immunoSEQ multiplex PCR, while the TCRdb copy is restricted to in-frame clones and leaves out a portion. In the table there are over 100,000 clones, 91% of which are singletons. This clone was counted only a few times. The antigen remains undetermined. The J gene is TRBJ2-3, the V gene TRBV5-4; 7 nucleotides match TRBD2. The receptor's source is an adult in good health. The sequences come from peripheral blood, collected on day 0 of AZD1222 vaccination. The DNA for the CDR3 is TGTGCCAGCAGCCCACCTCTGATGGTAGCGGGAGATACGCAGTATTTT. Translation: CASSPPLMVAGDTQYF.